This T cell receptor (beta chain) emerged from a study of blood T cells in healthy people across ages. Study findings and constraints: There were more naive CD4+ cells and higher diversity in long-lived donors than in aged donors. No one knew whether donors had CMV, which possibly confounded expanded clonotype changes.

A second PCR of about 6 to 12 cycles used a sample-barcoded 5' primer and a J-beta primer mix. Each CDR3 protein is one row after TCRdb ran MiXCR on the 5' RACE reads. The sample consists of roughly 1,800,000 distinct CDR3 sequences, roughly 52% of them appearing once. Germline CDR1 is MNHEY and CDR2 is SVGAGI. This CDR3 comprises 17 residues. V gave up 0 bases and J gave up 6 bases; unmatched junction bases: 9. Note on this clonotype: What it binds is unknown.

The TCR originated in a woman between 40 and 55 years old in good health. The chain employs TRBV6-5 and TRBJ2-1, with TRBD1 matching 9 bases. Sequencing input: blood. In DNA form, the CDR3 reads TGTGCCAGCAGTTACTCCGCAGGGACAGGGTTCGGCAATGAGCAGTTCTTC. It is translated as CASSYSAGTGFGNEQFF.